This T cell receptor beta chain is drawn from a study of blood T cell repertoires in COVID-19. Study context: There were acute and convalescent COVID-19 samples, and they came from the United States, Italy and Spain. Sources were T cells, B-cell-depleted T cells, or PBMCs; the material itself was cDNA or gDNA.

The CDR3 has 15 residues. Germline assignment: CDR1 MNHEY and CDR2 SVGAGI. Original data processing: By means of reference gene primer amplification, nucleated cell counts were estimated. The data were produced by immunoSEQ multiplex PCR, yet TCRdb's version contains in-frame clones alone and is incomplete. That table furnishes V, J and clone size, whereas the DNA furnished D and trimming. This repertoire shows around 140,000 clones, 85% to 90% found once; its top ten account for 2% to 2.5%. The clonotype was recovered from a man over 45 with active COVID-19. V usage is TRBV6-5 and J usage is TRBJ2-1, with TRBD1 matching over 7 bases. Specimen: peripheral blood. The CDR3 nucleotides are TGTGTCTCCCCTTGGCCGGCCGGACAGGCTAATGAGCAGTTCTTC. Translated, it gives CVSPWPAGQANEQFF.